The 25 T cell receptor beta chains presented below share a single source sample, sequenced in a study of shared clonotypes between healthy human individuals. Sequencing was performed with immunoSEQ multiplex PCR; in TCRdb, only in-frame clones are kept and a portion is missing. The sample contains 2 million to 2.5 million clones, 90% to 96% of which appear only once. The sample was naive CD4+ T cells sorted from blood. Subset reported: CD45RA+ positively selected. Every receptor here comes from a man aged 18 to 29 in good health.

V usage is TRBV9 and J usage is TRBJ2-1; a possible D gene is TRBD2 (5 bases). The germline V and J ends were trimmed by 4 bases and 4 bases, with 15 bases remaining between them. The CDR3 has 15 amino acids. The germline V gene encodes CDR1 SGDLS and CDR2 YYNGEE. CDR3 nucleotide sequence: TGTGCCAGCAGCCCCCAGGCTAGCCCATACAATGAGCAGTTCTTC. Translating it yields CASSPQASPYNEQFF.

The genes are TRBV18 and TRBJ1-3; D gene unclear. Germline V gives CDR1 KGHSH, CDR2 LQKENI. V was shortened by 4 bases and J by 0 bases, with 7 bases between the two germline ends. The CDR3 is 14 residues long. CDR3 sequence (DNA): TGTGCCAGCTCACTGGGGTTCTCTGGAAACACCATATATTTT. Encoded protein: CASSLGFSGNTIYF.

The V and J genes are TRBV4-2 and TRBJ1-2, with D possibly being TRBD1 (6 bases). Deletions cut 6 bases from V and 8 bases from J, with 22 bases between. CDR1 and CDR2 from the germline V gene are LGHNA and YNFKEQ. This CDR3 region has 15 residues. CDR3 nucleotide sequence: TGTGCCAGCAGTCCCCAGGACAGCGGAAGCGGAGGCTACACCTTC. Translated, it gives CASSPQDSGSGGYTF.

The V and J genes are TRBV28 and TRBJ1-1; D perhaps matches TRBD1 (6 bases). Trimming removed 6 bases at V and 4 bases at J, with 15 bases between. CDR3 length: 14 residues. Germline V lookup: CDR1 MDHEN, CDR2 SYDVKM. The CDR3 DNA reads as TGTGCCAGCAGACCACAGGGTCGGACCACTGAAGCTTTCTTT. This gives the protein CASRPQGRTTEAFF.

In DNA, the CDR3 is TGTGCCAGCAGTTCCCAAACAGGGTCCCAGTACTTC. It specifies CASSSQTGSQYF. The chain recombines TRBV6-5 with TRBJ2-5, with D perhaps matching TRBD1 (6 bases). CDR1 and CDR2 from the germline V gene are MNHEY and SVGAGI. CDR3 length: 12 residues. Trimming removed 4 bases at V and 9 bases at J, with 12 bases between.

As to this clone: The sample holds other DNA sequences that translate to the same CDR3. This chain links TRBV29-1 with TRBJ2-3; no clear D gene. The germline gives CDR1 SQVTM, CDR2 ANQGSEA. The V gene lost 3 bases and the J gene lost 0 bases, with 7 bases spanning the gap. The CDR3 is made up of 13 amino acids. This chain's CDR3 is CSVDSGSTDTQYF. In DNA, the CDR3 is TGCAGCGTTGATTCTGGTAGCACAGATACGCAGTATTTT.

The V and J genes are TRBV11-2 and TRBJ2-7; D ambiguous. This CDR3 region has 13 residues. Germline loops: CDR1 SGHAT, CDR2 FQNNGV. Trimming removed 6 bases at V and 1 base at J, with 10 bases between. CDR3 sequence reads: CASSFYTSYEQYF. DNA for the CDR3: TGTGCCAGCAGTTTTTACACGTCCTACGAGCAGTACTTC.

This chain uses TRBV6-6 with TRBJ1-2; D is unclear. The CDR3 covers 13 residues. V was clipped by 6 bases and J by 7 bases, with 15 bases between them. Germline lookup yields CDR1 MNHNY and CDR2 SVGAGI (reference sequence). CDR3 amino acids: CASSSSEPSGYTF. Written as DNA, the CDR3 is TGTGCCAGCAGCTCTTCGGAACCTTCTGGCTACACCTTC.

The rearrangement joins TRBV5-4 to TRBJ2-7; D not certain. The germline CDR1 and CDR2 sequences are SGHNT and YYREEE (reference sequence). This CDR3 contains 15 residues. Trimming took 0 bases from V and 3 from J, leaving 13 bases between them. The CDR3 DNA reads TGTGCCAGCAGCTTGGGCCGGCCGGCGGTCTACGAGCAGTACTTC. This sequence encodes CASSLGRPAVYEQYF.

CDR3 region: CASSLTPSYEQYF. CDR3 nucleotides: TGTGCCAGCAGCTTGACCCCGTCCTACGAGCAGTACTTC. The rearrangement uses TRBV7-6 and TRBJ2-7, with D unresolved. This CDR3 contains 13 residues. From germline, CDR1 is SGHVS and CDR2 FNYEAQ. V lost 3 bases and J 1 base, leaving 7 bases between the germline ends.

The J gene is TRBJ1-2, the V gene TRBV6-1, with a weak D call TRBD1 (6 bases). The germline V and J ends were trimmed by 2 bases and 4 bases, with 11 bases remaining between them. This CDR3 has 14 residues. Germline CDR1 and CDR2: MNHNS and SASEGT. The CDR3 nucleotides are TGTGCCAGCAGTGAATCCGGGACATTCTATGGCTACACCTTC. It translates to CASSESGTFYGYTF.

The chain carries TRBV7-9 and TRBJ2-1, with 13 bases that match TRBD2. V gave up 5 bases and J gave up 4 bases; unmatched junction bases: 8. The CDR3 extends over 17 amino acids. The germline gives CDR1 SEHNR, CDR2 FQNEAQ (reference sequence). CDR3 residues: CASSPRTSGSSYNEQFF. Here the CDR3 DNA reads TGTGCCAGCAGCCCTCGGACTAGCGGGAGTAGTTACAATGAGCAGTTCTTC.

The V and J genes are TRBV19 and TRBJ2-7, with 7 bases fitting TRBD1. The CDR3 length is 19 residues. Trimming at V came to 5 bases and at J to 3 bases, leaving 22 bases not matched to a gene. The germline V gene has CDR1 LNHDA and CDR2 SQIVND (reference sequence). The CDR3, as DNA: TGTGCCAGTAGTCCTAACAGGGGCCGCACCCTAGGGGGAATCTACGAGCAGTACTTC. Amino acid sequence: CASSPNRGRTLGGIYEQYF. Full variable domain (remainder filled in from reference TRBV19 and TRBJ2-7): DGGITQSPKYLFRKEGQNVTLSCEQNLNHDAMYWYRQDPGQGLRLIYYSQIVNDFQKGDIAEGYSVSREKKESFPLTVTSAQKNPTAFYLCASSPNRGRTLGGIYEQYFGPGTRLTVT.

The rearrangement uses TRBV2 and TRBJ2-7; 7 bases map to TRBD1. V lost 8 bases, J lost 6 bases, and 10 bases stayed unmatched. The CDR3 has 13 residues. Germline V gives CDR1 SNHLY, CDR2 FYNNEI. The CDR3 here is CASSGTVVIEQYF. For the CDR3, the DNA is TGTGCCAGCTCCGGGACAGTCGTTATCGAGCAGTACTTC.

This CDR3 reads CASRQGVGTEAFF. CDR3 DNA sequence: TGCGCCAGCCGTCAGGGGGTAGGGACTGAAGCTTTCTTT. V is TRBV10-1 and J is TRBJ1-1; TRBD1 aligns across 7 bases. CDR3 length: 13 residues. V shed 8 bases, J shed 5 bases, and the junction held 8 bases outside the gene matches. Germline V gives CDR1 WNHNN, CDR2 SYGVQD (reference sequence).

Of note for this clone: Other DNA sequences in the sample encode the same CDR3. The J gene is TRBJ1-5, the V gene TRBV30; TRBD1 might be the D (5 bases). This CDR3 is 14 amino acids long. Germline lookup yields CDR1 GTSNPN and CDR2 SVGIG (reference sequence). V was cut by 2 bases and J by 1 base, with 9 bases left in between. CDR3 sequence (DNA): TGTGCCTGGAGTTTAGGGGAAAGCAATCAGCCCCAGCATTTT. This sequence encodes CAWSLGESNQPQHF.

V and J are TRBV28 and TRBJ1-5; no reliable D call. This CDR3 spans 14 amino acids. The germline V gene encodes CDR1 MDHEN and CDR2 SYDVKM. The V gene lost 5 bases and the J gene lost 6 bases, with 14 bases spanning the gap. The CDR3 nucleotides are TGTGCCAGCAGTCCTGCAAGGGTCAGTCAGCCCCAGCATTTT. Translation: CASSPARVSQPQHF.

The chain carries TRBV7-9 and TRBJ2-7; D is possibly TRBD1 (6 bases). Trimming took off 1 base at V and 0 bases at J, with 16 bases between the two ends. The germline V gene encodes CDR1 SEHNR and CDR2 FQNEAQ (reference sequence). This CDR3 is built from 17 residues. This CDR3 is CASSLGGQGPLSYEQYF. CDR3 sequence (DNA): TGTGCCAGCAGCTTAGGAGGGCAGGGGCCGCTCTCCTACGAGCAGTACTTC. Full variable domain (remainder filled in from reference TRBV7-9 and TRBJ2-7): DTGVSQNPRHKITKRGQNVTFRCDPISEHNRLYWYRQTLGQGPEFLTYFQNEAQLEKSRLLSDRFSAERPKGSFSTLEIQRTEQGDSAMYLCASSLGGQGPLSYEQYFGPGTRLTVT.

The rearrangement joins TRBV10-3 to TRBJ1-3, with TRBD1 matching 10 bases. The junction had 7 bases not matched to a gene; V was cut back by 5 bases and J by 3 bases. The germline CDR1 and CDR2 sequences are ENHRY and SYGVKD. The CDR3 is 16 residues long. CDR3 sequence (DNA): TGTGCCATCAGTTGGGAAGGACAGGGGGATGGAAACACCATATATTTT. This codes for CAISWEGQGDGNTIYF.

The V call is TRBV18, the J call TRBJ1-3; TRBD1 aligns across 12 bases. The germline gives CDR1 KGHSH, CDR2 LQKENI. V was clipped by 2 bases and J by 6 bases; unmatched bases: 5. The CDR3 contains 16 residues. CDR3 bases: TGTGCCAGCTCACCAAACCCGGGACAGGGGGCAAACACCATATATTTT. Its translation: CASSPNPGQGANTIYF.

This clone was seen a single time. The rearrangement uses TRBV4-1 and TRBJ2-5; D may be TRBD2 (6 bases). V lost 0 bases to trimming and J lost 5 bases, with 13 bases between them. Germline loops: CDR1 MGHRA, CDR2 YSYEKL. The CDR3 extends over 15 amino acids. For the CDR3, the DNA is TGCGCCAGCAGCCAAGACCGGAGGGTAGGGGAGACCCAGTACTTC. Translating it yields CASSQDRRVGETQYF.

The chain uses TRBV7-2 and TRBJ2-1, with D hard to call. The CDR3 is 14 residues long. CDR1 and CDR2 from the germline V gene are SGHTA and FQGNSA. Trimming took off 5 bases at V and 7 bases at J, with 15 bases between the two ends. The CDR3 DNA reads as TGTGCCAGCAGCCGAGGATCCACGGTGAATGAGCAGTTCTTC. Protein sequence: CASSRGSTVNEQFF.

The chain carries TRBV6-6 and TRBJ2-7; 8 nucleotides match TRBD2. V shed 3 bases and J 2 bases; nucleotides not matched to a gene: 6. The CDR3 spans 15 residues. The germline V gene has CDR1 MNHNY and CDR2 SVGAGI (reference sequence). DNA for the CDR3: TGTGCCAGCAGTTATTCGGGGGGGAAGGCCTACGAGCAGTACTTC. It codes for CASSYSGGKAYEQYF.

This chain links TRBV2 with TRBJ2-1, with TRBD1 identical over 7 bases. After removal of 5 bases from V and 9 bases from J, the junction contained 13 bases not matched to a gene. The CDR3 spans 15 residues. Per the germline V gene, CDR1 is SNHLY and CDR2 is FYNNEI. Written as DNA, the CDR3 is TGTGCCAGCAGTCCGACAGGGATCCTATCGGGTGAGCAGTTCTTC. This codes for CASSPTGILSGEQFF.

CDR3 sequence: CAISETGDSPLHF. The CDR3 DNA reads as TGTGCCATCAGTGAGACAGGGGATTCACCCCTCCACTTT. The V call is TRBV10-3, the J call TRBJ1-6; 7 nucleotides agree with TRBD1. Germline assignment: CDR1 ENHRY and CDR2 SYGVKD. CDR3 length equals 13 residues. J lost 8 bases, V lost 2 bases, and 0 bases had no gene match.